This T cell receptor (beta chain) was sequenced during a study of cytomegalovirus exposure and HLA in healthy donors. Study-wide results and caveats: CMV antigen specificity of a few CMV-associated chains was confirmed in vitro.

Details on this clone: No antigen is known for it.

The PCR used 60 Vbeta and 13 Jbeta primers. The protocol was immunoSEQ multiplex PCR, while the TCRdb copy is restricted to in-frame clones and leaves out a portion. Seen here are about 190,000 clones, over 65% observed once, and the top ten hold around 3.5%. This clonotype originated in a man aged 35 to 55 in good health and CMV-seropositive. The specimen sequenced was PBMCs.

The DNA for the CDR3 is TGCGCCATTGGGACAGGGGCGAACACTGAAGCTTTCTTT. Protein: CAIGTGANTEAFF. The chain links TRBV10-1 to TRBJ1-1; 10 positions match TRBD1. The junction had 3 bases not matched to a gene; V was cut back by 10 bases and J by 1 base. The length of the CDR3 is 13 residues. Germline V gene data show CDR1 as WNHNN and CDR2 as SYGVQD (reference sequence).